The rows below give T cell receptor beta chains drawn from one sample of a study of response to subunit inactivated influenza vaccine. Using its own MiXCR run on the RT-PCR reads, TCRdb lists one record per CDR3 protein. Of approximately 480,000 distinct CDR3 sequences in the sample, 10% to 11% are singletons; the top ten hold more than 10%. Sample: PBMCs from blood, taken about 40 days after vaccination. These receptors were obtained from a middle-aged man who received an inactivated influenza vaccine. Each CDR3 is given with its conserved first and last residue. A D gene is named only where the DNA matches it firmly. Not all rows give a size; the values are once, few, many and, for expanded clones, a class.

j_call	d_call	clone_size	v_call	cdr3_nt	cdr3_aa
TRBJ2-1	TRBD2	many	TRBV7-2	TGTGCCAGCAGCCCCGGGACTAGCCCCTACAATGAGCAGTTCTTC	CASSPGTSPYNEQFF
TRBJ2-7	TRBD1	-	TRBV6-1	TGTGCCAGCAGATCCGGGACAGGGGGCTTCGAGCAGTACTTC	CASRSGTGGFEQYF
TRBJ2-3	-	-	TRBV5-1	TGCGCCAGAAGCTTTTACAAATCCACAGATACGCAGTATTTT	CARSFYKSTDTQYF
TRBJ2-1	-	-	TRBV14	TGTGCCAGCAGCCAAGTGAGACTTGAGCAGTTCTTC	CASSQVRLEQFF
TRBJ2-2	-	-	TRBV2	TGTGCCAGCAGTGAGAGGCTAGCCGGGCCCGGGGAGCTGTTTTTT	CASSERLAGPGELFF
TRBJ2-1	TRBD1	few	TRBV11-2	TGTGCCAGCAGCTACCGGGACAGGGGTGTCAATGAGCAGTTCTTC	CASSYRDRGVNEQFF
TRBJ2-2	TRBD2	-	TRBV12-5	TGTGCTAGTGGGACGGCCGGGACTAGGAGCACCGGGGAGCTGTTTTTT	CASGTAGTRSTGELFF
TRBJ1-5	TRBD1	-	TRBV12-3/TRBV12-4	TGTGCCAGCAGTCCTCGGGACAGCCGACCAAATCAGCCCCAGCATTTT	CASSPRDSRPNQPQHF
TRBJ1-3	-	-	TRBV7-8	TGTGCCAGCAGCCAGCGGACGGCCTCTGGAAACACCATATATTTT	CASSQRTASGNTIYF
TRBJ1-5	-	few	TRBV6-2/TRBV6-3	TGTGCCAGCAGTTTTAAGGGGAATCAGCCCCAGCATTTT	CASSFKGNQPQHF
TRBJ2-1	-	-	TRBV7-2	TGTGCCAGCAGCTTACTTCAAGCGACTGAGCAGTTCTTC	CASSLLQATEQFF
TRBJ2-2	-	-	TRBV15	TGTGCCACCAGCAGAGATGACACCGGGGAGCTGTTTTTT	CATSRDDTGELFF
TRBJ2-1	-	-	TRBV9	TGTGCCAGCAGCGTTCTAGCGAACTACAATGAGCAGTTCTTC	CASSVLANYNEQFF
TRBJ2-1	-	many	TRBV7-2	TGTGCCAGCAGCGTGGGACTTGCGAACAATGAGCAGTTCTTC	CASSVGLANNEQFF
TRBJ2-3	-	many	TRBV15	TGTGCCACCAGCAGAGATACTTACGGAGCAGATACGCAGTATTTT	CATSRDTYGADTQYF
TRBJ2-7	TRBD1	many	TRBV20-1	TGCAGTGCCCGGGACAGGAGCAACTACGAGCAGTACTTC	CSARDRSNYEQYF
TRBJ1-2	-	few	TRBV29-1	TGCAGCGTCCCACCGATCAGGGGTTACTATGGCTACACCTTC	CSVPPIRGYYGYTF
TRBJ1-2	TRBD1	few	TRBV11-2	TGTGCCAGCAGCCGGGTGGACAGGGGACGCTACACCTTC	CASSRVDRGRYTF
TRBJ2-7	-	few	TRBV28	TGTGCCAGCAACCCAGGGGCAGTTTCCTACGAGCAGTACTTC	CASNPGAVSYEQYF
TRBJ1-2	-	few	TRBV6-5	TGTGCCAGCAGTTACTGGTTCGGGACTAACTATGGCTACACCTTC	CASSYWFGTNYGYTF
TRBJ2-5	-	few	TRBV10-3	TGTGCCATCAGTGAGGGGGTAGGGGGAGAGACCCAGTACTTC	CAISEGVGGETQYF
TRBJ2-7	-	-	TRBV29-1	TGCAGCGTTTGGACAGTCTCCTACGAGCAGTACTTC	CSVWTVSYEQYF
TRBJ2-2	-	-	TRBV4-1	TGCGCCAGCAGCCCAGTGCACCTAAACACCGGGGAGCTGTTTTTT	CASSPVHLNTGELFF
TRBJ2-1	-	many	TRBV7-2	TGTGCCAGCAGCTTAGGTGGCCAGGGAAGCAATGAGCAGTTCTTC	CASSLGGQGSNEQFF
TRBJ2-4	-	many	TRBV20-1	TGCAGTGCTGCTACATTAGCCAAAAACATTCAGTACTTC	CSAATLAKNIQYF
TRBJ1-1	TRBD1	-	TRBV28	TGTGCCAGCAGTGGACAGGGGGCGCTGGGCACTGAAGCTTTCTTT	CASSGQGALGTEAFF
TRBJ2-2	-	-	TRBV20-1	TGCAGTGCTAGAAGTTTCGGGAGAAACACCGGGGAGCTGTTTTTT	CSARSFGRNTGELFF
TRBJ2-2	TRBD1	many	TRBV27	TGTGCCAGCAAAGTGGGGACAGCTTTAAACACCGGGGAGCTGTTTTTT	CASKVGTALNTGELFF
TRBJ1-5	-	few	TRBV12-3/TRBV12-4	TGTGCCAGCAGTTACAGCCAGAGTCAGCCCCAGCATTTT	CASSYSQSQPQHF
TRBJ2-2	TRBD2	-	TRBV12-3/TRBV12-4	TGTGCCAGCAGTTCCGCGGGAGGCAACACCGGGGAGCTGTTTTTT	CASSSAGGNTGELFF
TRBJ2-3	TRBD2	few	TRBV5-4	TGTGCCAGCAGCTTGGGGGGCGGGAGGAAGGGATGGACAGATACGCAGTATTTT	CASSLGGGRKGWTDTQYF
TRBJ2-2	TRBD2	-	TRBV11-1	TGTGCCAGCAGCTTAAGTCGTCTAGCGGGAGCCGGGGAGCTGTTTTTT	CASSLSRLAGAGELFF
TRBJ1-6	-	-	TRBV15	TGTGCCACCAGCAGAGCCCGTGTGCATTCACCCCTCCACTTT	CATSRARVHSPLHF
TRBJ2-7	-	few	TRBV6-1	TGTGCCAGCAGTGTCACGGGTAGGAGGAGCTCCTACGAGCAGTACTTC	CASSVTGRRSSYEQYF
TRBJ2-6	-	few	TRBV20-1	TGCAGTGCCCCCTGGGTATCTGGGGCCAACGTCCTGACTTTC	CSAPWVSGANVLTF
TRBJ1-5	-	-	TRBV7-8	TGTGCCAGCAGCTTAGGTAGCGCGGGCGTCAGCAATCAGCCCCAGCATTTT	CASSLGSAGVSNQPQHF
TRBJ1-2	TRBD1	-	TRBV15	TGTGCCACCAGCAGAGATCATGGGACAGCCTATGGCTACACCTTC	CATSRDHGTAYGYTF
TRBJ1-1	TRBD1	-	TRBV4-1	TGCGCCAGCAGCCTGCCGACAGGGGGCATCACTGAAGCTTTCTTT	CASSLPTGGITEAFF
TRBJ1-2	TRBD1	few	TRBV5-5	TGTGCCAGCAGCTCGAAGGGACAGACAACTAACTATGGCTACACCTTC	CASSSKGQTTNYGYTF
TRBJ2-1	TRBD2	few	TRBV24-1	TGTGCCACCAGTGCCTGGACTAGCCGGTCCTACAATGAGCAGTTCTTC	CATSAWTSRSYNEQFF
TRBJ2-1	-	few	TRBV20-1	TGCAGTGCTAGAGACCACGACAGGTACAATGAGCAGTTCTTC	CSARDHDRYNEQFF
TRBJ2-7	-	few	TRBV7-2	TGTGCCAGCAGCTTAGCCGGGACACTTTCCTACGAGCAGTACTTC	CASSLAGTLSYEQYF
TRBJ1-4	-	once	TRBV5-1	TGCGCCAGCAGCCGAGAGACAGTCGCTATTGATGAAAAACTGTTTTTT	CASSRETVAIDEKLFF
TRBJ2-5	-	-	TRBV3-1	TGTGCCAGCAGCCAAGAGGGCAGCTACCAAGAGACCCAGTACTTC	CASSQEGSYQETQYF
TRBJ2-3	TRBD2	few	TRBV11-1	TGTGCCAGCAGCTTAGCGGGGACTAGCGGAGATACGCAGTATTTT	CASSLAGTSGDTQYF
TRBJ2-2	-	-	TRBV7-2	TGTGCCAGCAGCCCGAGCGGTTCTGGGCGCGCCGGGGAGCTGTTTTTT	CASSPSGSGRAGELFF
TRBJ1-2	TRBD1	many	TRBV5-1	TGCGCCAGCAGCTGGGGACAGGGAGCTAACTATGGCTACACCTTC	CASSWGQGANYGYTF
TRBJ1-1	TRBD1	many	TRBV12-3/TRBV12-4	TGTGCCAGCAGTCCCGCGGAAGGGGGCTGGAACACTGAAGCTTTCTTT	CASSPAEGGWNTEAFF
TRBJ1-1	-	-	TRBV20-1	TGCAGTGCCCCCGAACGTGGGGGCACTGAAGCTTTCTTT	CSAPERGGTEAFF
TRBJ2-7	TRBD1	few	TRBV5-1	TGCGCCAGCAGCTTGTCAGGACAGGGTTCCTACGAGCAGTACTTC	CASSLSGQGSYEQYF